This T cell receptor beta chain was retrieved from a study of blood T cells in healthy people across ages. The study's findings and limits: Getting older went along with TCR beta diversity per million T cells dropping roughly linearly.

In regard to this clonotype: Its antigen remains unknown.

With each sample, at least 5.5 micrograms of total RNA were extracted. Between the trimmed V and J ends, which lost 0 bases and 7 bases, there was a span of 10 bases. This CDR3 is 14 amino acids long. From germline, CDR1 is SEHNR and CDR2 FQNEAQ (reference sequence). Using a J-beta primer mix together with a sample-barcoded 5' primer, a second PCR was run for roughly 6 to 11 cycles. Using its own MiXCR run on the 5' RACE reads, TCRdb lists one record per CDR3 protein. The table includes about 970,000 distinct CDR3 sequences, approximately 50% detected once. Sequencing input: blood. This TCR derives from a woman in her fifties or sixties in good health. The chain links TRBV7-9 to TRBJ2-1; tentatively, D is TRBD1 (6 bases). The CDR3 DNA is TGTGCCAGCAGCTTAGCGGACAGAGTAAATGAGCAGTTCTTC. The encoded protein is CASSLADRVNEQFF.